The T cell receptor (beta chain) described here comes from a study of blood T cell repertoires in COVID-19. Study context: Both acute and convalescent COVID-19 samples were obtained from the United States, Italy and Spain.

Categorization into cohorts depended on clinical history that participants reported. The length of the CDR3 is 15 residues. Germline values: CDR1 MDHEN, CDR2 SYDVKM. J was trimmed by 4 bases and V by 4 bases; bases with no gene match: 8. In the authors' workflow: Reference gene primer amplification gave nucleated cell count estimates. Clones were sequenced by immunoSEQ multiplex PCR, and TCRdb holds only the in-frame ones, with some missing. Clone size and the V and J calls come from that table; the DNA yielded D and trimming. The sample lists a few hundred thousand clones, roughly 89% occurring once.

This TCR came from a woman aged 30 to 39 who had recovered from COVID-19. The gene calls are TRBV28 and TRBJ2-7; 9 bases are a match to TRBD2. Input material: PBMCs or T cells enriched from blood (not recorded which). The DNA of the CDR3 is TGTGCCAGCAGTTCACTTAGCGGGAGTAGTTACGAGCAGTACTTC. Protein: CASSSLSGSSYEQYF.